Below, 14 T cell receptor beta chains from the same sample are listed, as sequenced in a study of OX40 agonist ivuxolimab in advanced cancers. Profiling relied on immunoSEQ multiplex PCR, and the TCRdb table lists in-frame clones only, not all of them. Of some 70,000 clones listed, around 93% were seen once; the top ten hold 1.1%. Sequenced material: CD4+ or CD8+ T cells sorted from blood, taken in a trial of the OX40 agonist ivuxolimab. The receptors here all came from an adult with an advanced solid tumor such as melanoma, head and neck, liver or kidney cancer.

This chain joins TRBV11-2 and TRBJ2-2; D is perhaps TRBD2 (5 bases). The CDR3 runs to 14 residues. Germline V gene data show CDR1 as SGHAT and CDR2 as FQNNGV. V was pared by 7 bases and J by 2 bases, with 11 bases between. CDR3 in amino acids: CASTMTINTGELFF. The CDR3 DNA is TGTGCCAGCACCATGACTATTAACACCGGGGAGCTGTTTTTT.

V gene TRBV5-1 combines with J gene TRBJ1-2; 8 bases agree with TRBD1. After removal of 0 bases from V and 4 bases from J, the junction contained 5 bases not matched to a gene. CDR1 is SGHRS, CDR2 YFSETQ, per germline. The CDR3 runs 15 residues. CDR3 amino acids: CASSLAQGVSYGYTF. The CDR3 DNA is TGCGCCAGCAGCTTGGCACAGGGGGTTTCCTATGGCTACACCTTC.

The CDR3 spells CAWSGGTGNQPQHF. In DNA form, the CDR3 reads TGTGCCTGGAGTGGGGGGACAGGGAATCAGCCCCAGCATTTT. The chain has TRBV30 and TRBJ1-5; 9 bases are a match to TRBD1. J was trimmed by 4 bases and V by 1 base; bases with no gene match: 2. Per the germline V gene, CDR1 is GTSNPN and CDR2 is SVGIG (reference sequence). The CDR3 extends over 14 amino acids.

The chain joins TRBV27 to TRBJ2-1; a weak D match, TRBD2 (7 bases). V was clipped by 3 bases and J by 5 bases, with 14 bases between them. The V gene's germline CDR1 is MNHEY and CDR2 SMNVEV (reference sequence). The CDR3 totals 15 residues. Here the CDR3 DNA reads TGTGCCAGCAGTTTCCGGGAGGAGGGGGACAATGAGCAGTTCTTC. It is translated as CASSFREEGDNEQFF.

The V call is TRBV6-4, the J call TRBJ2-1, with D unresolved. Germline V gives CDR1 MRHNA, CDR2 SNTAGT. The CDR3 runs to 14 residues. Between the trimmed V and J ends, which lost 4 bases and 8 bases, there was a span of 15 bases. The CDR3 reads CASSARRESDEQFF. The CDR3 DNA sequence: TGTGCCAGCAGTGCCAGACGAGAGAGCGATGAGCAGTTCTTC.

As for this clone: One end of the junction fails to match germline, which may point to a read error. The genes are TRBV7-7 and TRBJ2-2; TRBD2 might be the D (5 bases). There are 14 residues in the CDR3. The germline V gene encodes CDR1 SSHAT and CDR2 FNYEAQ (reference sequence). The CDR3 protein is CASSLGGSPGELFF. The CDR3 DNA sequence: TGTGCTAGCAGCTTAGGTGGGAGCCCCGGGGAGCTGTTTTTT.

This chain uses TRBV6-5 with TRBJ1-6, with D possibly matching TRBD1 (5 bases). Trimming removed 4 bases from V and 7 bases from J, with 11 bases in between. CDR3 length equals 14 residues. From germline, CDR1 is MNHEY and CDR2 SVGAGI. CDR3: CASSFRDGNSPLHF. For the CDR3, the DNA is TGTGCCAGCAGTTTCAGGGACGGGAATTCACCCCTCCACTTT.

The chain has TRBV6-6 and TRBJ1-3, with a weak D call TRBD1 (5 bases). In germline, CDR1 is MNHNY, CDR2 SVGAGI (reference sequence). V lost 9 bases to trimming and J lost 4 bases, with 16 bases between them. The CDR3 sequence is 14 residues long. This CDR3 reads CASTFQGPGNTIYF. The CDR3 DNA is TGTGCCAGTACCTTTCAGGGTCCCGGAAACACCATATATTTT.

This chain connects TRBV30 to TRBJ2-5, with TRBD1 matching over 9 bases. Germline CDR1 is GTSNPN and CDR2 is SVGIG (reference sequence). This CDR3 contains 12 residues. The ends lost 3 bases at V and 5 bases at J; junction bases unmatched: 1. CDR3 residues: CAWRTGGETQYF. CDR3 nucleotides: TGTGCCTGGAGGACAGGGGGTGAGACCCAGTACTTC.

This chain links TRBV5-4 with TRBJ1-1; D is undetermined. V dropped 0 bases and J dropped 4 bases, with 16 bases sitting between them. CDR1 and CDR2 (germline): SGHNT, YYREEE (reference sequence). The CDR3 has 16 residues. CDR3 loop: CASSLETGRRGTEAFF. The CDR3 region has the DNA TGTGCCAGCAGCTTGGAGACGGGTCGGCGGGGCACTGAAGCTTTCTTT.

J is TRBJ1-4 and V is TRBV15, with 8 bases matching TRBD1. The germline gives CDR1 LNHNV, CDR2 YYDKDF (reference sequence). Trimming cost V 0 bases and J 5 bases; bases outside gene matches: 5. The CDR3 is 16 amino acids. This CDR3 reads CATSRDRDRRNEKLFF. CDR3 sequence (DNA): TGTGCCACCAGCAGAGATCGGGACAGGAGGAATGAAAAACTGTTTTTT.

V usage is TRBV11-3 and J usage is TRBJ2-7, with 8 bases aligning to TRBD1. Unmatched junction bases numbered 9, after V lost 8 bases and J lost 3 bases. CDR1 is SGHNT and CDR2 is YENEEA in the germline V gene. The CDR3 has 14 residues. This CDR3 is CASGTGTGVYEQYF. The CDR3 DNA follows: TGTGCCAGCGGTACCGGGACAGGAGTCTACGAGCAGTACTTC.

This chain links TRBV9 with TRBJ1-3; the match to TRBD1 covers 7 bases. Germline CDR1 is SGDLS and CDR2 is YYNGEE. This CDR3 region has 13 residues. V shed 3 bases and J 14 bases; nucleotides not matched to a gene: 11. CDR3 amino acids: CASSATDRTKLYF. CDR3 coding DNA: TGTGCCAGCAGCGCGACGGACAGGACGAAGTTATATTTT.

This clone was seen a single time. J is TRBJ1-3 and V is TRBV2; the D is unclear. V was clipped by 5 bases and J by 3 bases, with 2 bases between them. CDR3 size: 11 residues. The V gene's germline CDR1 is SNHLY and CDR2 FYNNEI. The CDR3: CASSNGNTIYF. CDR3 sequence (DNA): TGTGCCAGCAGTAATGGAAACACCATATATTTT.